What follows describes a single T cell receptor beta chain. What it recognizes is unknown. The sample comes from a study of cytomegalovirus exposure and HLA in healthy donors. Study-wide findings and caveats: The listing of roughly 160 TCR beta chains classed them as cytomegalovirus-associated. The classifier reportedly diagnosed cytomegalovirus status with high sensitivity and specificity. There were some V segments, including TRBV6-2 and TRBV6-3, excluded as indistinguishable.

V lost 0 bases and J 8 bases, leaving 15 bases between the germline ends. The CDR3 extends over 15 amino acids. CDR1 is SGHNT and CDR2 is YYREEE in the germline V gene (reference sequence). The PCR made use of 60 Vbeta and 13 Jbeta primers. Measured with immunoSEQ multiplex PCR; TCRdb has only the in-frame clones, and not every one. Of around 130,000 clones listed, around 85% are singletons. The chain joins TRBV5-4 to TRBJ2-1, with D possibly TRBD2 on 5 matching bases. This clonotype originated in a boy aged 10-17 years in good health and CMV-seronegative. Sequenced input: PBMCs. DNA for the CDR3: TGTGCCAGCAGCTTGGTGGACCTCGGAGGAGATGAGCAGTTCTTC. Translating gives CASSLVDLGGDEQFF.